The clone carrying this TCR beta chain occurred a few times. Random-hexamer reverse transcription was applied to about 0.5 to 1 ug RNA. With immunoSEQ multiplex PCR, TCR beta CDR3 was amplified across 54 Vbeta and 13 Jbeta. TCRdb re-called the immunoSEQ multiplex PCR reads through MiXCR, storing one row per CDR3 protein. The repertoire has hundreds of thousands of distinct CDR3 sequences, around 93% of them found once; the top ten carry 0.06% to 0.08%. The germline V gene has CDR1 MDHEN and CDR2 SYDVKM. The CDR3 contains 15 residues. The ends were cut back, 3 bases at V and 2 bases at J, with 13 bases in the middle. This sample was taken from a study of CD8 T cells in Susac syndrome.

This receptor was obtained from a human donor with multiple sclerosis. The rearrangement uses TRBV28 and TRBJ2-5; no definite D call. Sequencing was performed on CD4+ T cells from PBMCs. The chain's CDR3 is CASSLAGNLQETQYF. For the CDR3, the DNA is TGTGCCAGCAGTTTGGCAGGAAACCTTCAAGAGACCCAGTACTTC.